A selection of T cell receptor beta chains follows, all from one sample in a study of cytomegalovirus exposure and HLA in healthy donors. Only in-frame clones appear in the TCRdb table, and some are missing; sequencing was by immunoSEQ multiplex PCR. The data hold 95,000 to 150,000 clones, with over 65% observed a single time. Sequenced sample: PBMCs. Receptor source: a young man in good health and CMV-seronegative. Both conserved end residues are part of each CDR3. A D gene is named only where the DNA matches it firmly. Only part of the rows carry a size: once, few, many, or a class if the clone is expanded.

TRBV7-9	.	TRBJ2-1	once	TGTGCCAGCAGCTTAATCGGCGGTGAGCAGTTCTTC	CASSLIGGEQFF
TRBV11-2	.	TRBJ2-7	.	TGTGCCAGCAGCTTCCTCGGGACTTCCAACTACGAGCAGTACTTC	CASSFLGTSNYEQYF
TRBV10-3	.	TRBJ2-1	.	TGTGCCATCAGGATGGACAGCTACAATGAGCAGTTCTTC	CAIRMDSYNEQFF
TRBV14	.	TRBJ1-5	.	TGTGCCAGCAGCCAAGTAGGACAGTATGAAACCCTTTATAGCAATCAGCCCCAGCATTTT	CASSQVGQYETLYSNQPQHF
TRBV6-1	.	TRBJ2-7	few	TGTGCCAGCAGTGAGCGAGTCGGAGCCTACGAGCAGTACTTC	CASSERVGAYEQYF
TRBV28	.	TRBJ2-6	.	TGTGCCAGCAGAAGGACACTACTCTCTGGGGCCAACGTCCTGACTTTC	CASRRTLLSGANVLTF
TRBV29-1	TRBD1	TRBJ2-7	.	TGCAGCGTTCGACAGGGACCATTCCAGCAGTACTTC	CSVRQGPFQQYF
TRBV4-1	.	TRBJ2-5	once	TGCGCCAGCAGCCAATGGGGAGGGGGGGCCCAAGAGACCCAGTACTTC	CASSQWGGGAQETQYF
TRBV18	TRBD2	TRBJ2-1	.	TGTGCCAGCTTTCCTAGCGGGGGAACCAGCTCCTACAATGAGCAGTTCTTC	CASFPSGGTSSYNEQFF
TRBV7-9	TRBD1	TRBJ1-2	.	TGTGCCAGCAGCTTCGCCGACAGGGTCTTTGGCTACACCTTC	CASSFADRVFGYTF
TRBV27	.	TRBJ2-4	.	TGTGCCAGCAGTTCCCCTATGAGGGGGTCCAAAAACATTCAGTACTTC	CASSSPMRGSKNIQYF
TRBV5-1	.	TRBJ1-6	.	TGCGCCAGCAGCCCCCCGGACACTGGATCACCCCTCCACTTT	CASSPPDTGSPLHF
TRBV4-1	.	TRBJ2-7	.	TGCGCCAGCAGCCAAGGTCTTAGCGGCTACGAGCAGTACTTC	CASSQGLSGYEQYF
TRBV11-2	TRBD1	TRBJ1-2	.	TGTGCCAGCAGCTTAGACCCCGGGACAGGGGAAGGCTACACCTTC	CASSLDPGTGEGYTF
TRBV7-8	.	TRBJ1-3	.	TGTGCCAGCAGCCTACAGAACTCTGGAAACACCATATATTTT	CASSLQNSGNTIYF
TRBV29-1	TRBD1	TRBJ2-1	.	TGCAGCCTATCACACCGGGACAGGGTGGATGAGCAGTTCTTC	CSLSHRDRVDEQFF
TRBV5-1	TRBD1	TRBJ1-5	.	TGCGCCAGCAGCTTTCAGGGGGGAAATCAGCCCCAGCATTTT	CASSFQGGNQPQHF
TRBV7-9	.	TRBJ1-2	once	TGTGCCGCCGATCGGGTGGGGGGGGACTATGGCTACACCTTC	CAADRVGGDYGYTF
TRBV5-1	.	TRBJ1-1	.	TGCGCCAGCAGCTTGGCCGATGGAGGGGTAGGGAGCCCTGAAGCTTTCTTT	CASSLADGGVGSPEAFF
TRBV4-1	.	TRBJ2-7	.	TGCGCCAGCAGCCCCGACACAGACGAGCAGTACTTC	CASSPDTDEQYF
TRBV2	TRBD1	TRBJ1-6	.	TGTGCCAGCAGATCACAACAGGGGTCGAGCAATTCACCCCTCCACTTT	CASRSQQGSSNSPLHF
TRBV6-1	.	TRBJ2-7	.	TGTGCCGGGGGGGCAGGCCAGTACGAGCAGTACTTC	CAGGAGQYEQYF
TRBV7-9	.	TRBJ1-1	.	TGTGCCAGCAGCCAGTCTCGGGGGGATAACACTGAAGCTTTCTTT	CASSQSRGDNTEAFF
TRBV11-2	.	TRBJ2-5	few	TGTGCCAGCAGCTTAGGACAGGTAGAGACCCAGTACTTC	CASSLGQVETQYF
TRBV6-4	.	TRBJ2-2	.	TGTGCCAGCAGTGCCGCGAACACCGGGGAGCTGTTTTTT	CASSAANTGELFF
TRBV4-3	.	TRBJ1-4	.	TGCGCCAGCAGCCTAGGACCTCAGGGGACTAATGAAAAACTGTTTTTT	CASSLGPQGTNEKLFF
TRBV6-5	.	TRBJ1-1	.	TGTGCCAGCACTACTCGAGGGACAAACACTGAAGCTTTCTTT	CASTTRGTNTEAFF
TRBV9	TRBD1	TRBJ2-7	.	TGTGCCAGCAGCGTAGGAGGGACAGGGCTTTCCTACGAGCAGTACTTC	CASSVGGTGLSYEQYF
TRBV12-5	.	TRBJ1-2	.	TGTGCTAGTGGTTCCTGGACAGCGGAGGCCAGGGGTCAAGGCTACACCTTC	CASGSWTAEARGQGYTF
TRBV10-3	TRBD1	TRBJ1-1	.	TGTGCCATCACCTCGGGACAGGGGGCGCACACTGAAGCTTTCTTT	CAITSGQGAHTEAFF
TRBV29-1	.	TRBJ1-2	once	TGCAGCGTTGAAGTGGGGGGTCTCTACTATGGCTACACCTTC	CSVEVGGLYYGYTF
TRBV7-2	TRBD1	TRBJ2-1	.	TGTGCCAGCAGCTTGGACAGGGGGCATTACAATGAGCAGTTCTTC	CASSLDRGHYNEQFF
TRBV4-2	.	TRBJ2-3	.	TGTGCCAGCAGCCAAGAGTTTCGACAGCCTAGCACAGATACGCAGTATTTT	CASSQEFRQPSTDTQYF
TRBV10-2	.	TRBJ2-7	.	TGCGCCAGCAGTGAGCAGGGGTCGGGGCAGTACTTC	CASSEQGSGQYF
TRBV5-1	TRBD1	TRBJ1-4	.	TGCGCCAGCAGCTCGGCTTGGGACAGGGGGCAGGAAAAACTGTTTTTT	CASSSAWDRGQEKLFF
TRBV19	.	TRBJ2-2	.	TGTGCCAGTAGCTACAGGGAAACCGGGGAGCTGTTTTTT	CASSYRETGELFF
TRBV28	.	TRBJ2-4	.	TGTGCCAGCGTCGCGGCGATAGGGGCAAAAAACATTCAGTACTTC	CASVAAIGAKNIQYF
TRBV6-1	.	TRBJ1-1	few	TGTGCCAGCAGTCGGGTATGGAACACTGAAGCTTTCTTT	CASSRVWNTEAFF
TRBV20-1	.	TRBJ1-1	.	TGCAGGCCGGGAGGGAACACTGAAGCTTTCTTT	CRPGGNTEAFF
TRBV5-8	.	TRBJ1-3	.	TGTGCCAGCAGCTTGGAAGGAGTCTCTGGAAACACCATATATTTT	CASSLEGVSGNTIYF
TRBV4-1	TRBD2	TRBJ2-5	few	TGCGCCAGCAGCCAACTGGGACTAGGCCAAGAGACCCAGTACTTC	CASSQLGLGQETQYF
TRBV5-4	.	TRBJ1-1	.	TGTGCCAGCAGGCAAACAGGGTTGGGGAACACTGAAGCTTTCTTT	CASRQTGLGNTEAFF
TRBV2	TRBD1	TRBJ1-1	.	TGTGCCAGCAGAACATACAGGGGGAACGCTGAAGCTTTCTTT	CASRTYRGNAEAFF
TRBV7-3	TRBD1	TRBJ1-5	.	TGTGCCAGCAGCTTCGACCGGGACAGGGGTCGGGGGGGTCAGCCCCAGCATTTT	CASSFDRDRGRGGQPQHF
TRBV9	TRBD1	TRBJ2-7	.	TGTGCCAGCAGCGTAGAAGGGACAGGGGGCGTTTACGAGCAGTACTTC	CASSVEGTGGVYEQYF
TRBV4-2	TRBD1	TRBJ1-5	.	TGTGCCAGCAGCTTTGAACAGGGGCCCAATCAGCCCCAGCATTTT	CASSFEQGPNQPQHF
TRBV27	TRBD2	TRBJ2-7	.	TGTGCCAGCAGTTGGGGGGGGAGCTCCTACGAGCAGTACTTC	CASSWGGSSYEQYF
TRBV4-2	TRBD2	TRBJ2-2	.	TGTGCCAGCAGCCAAGATGTGGCTAGCGGGGCCATGCGGGAGCTGTTTTTT	CASSQDVASGAMRELFF
TRBV18	.	TRBJ2-1	.	TGTGCCAGCTCACCACCGGCCGGGGGCAATGAGCAGTTCTTC	CASSPPAGGNEQFF
TRBV23-1	TRBD1	TRBJ1-2	.	TGCGCCAATACAGGCAGGGGGTTTTCCTATGGCTACACCTTC	CANTGRGFSYGYTF
TRBV7-8	TRBD2	TRBJ2-3	.	TGTGCCAGCAGCTTAGAAGAGGGGACTAGCGGGGTCCAAGATACGCAGTATTTT	CASSLEEGTSGVQDTQYF
TRBV7-9	TRBD1	TRBJ1-1	.	TGTTCCAGCAGCCCCGGACAGGGTTTGATGAACACTGAAGCTTTCTTT	CSSSPGQGLMNTEAFF
TRBV11-2	.	TRBJ2-2	.	TGTGCCAGCAGCTTAGGGGGTCAGGGGACCGGGGAGCTGTTTTTT	CASSLGGQGTGELFF
TRBV27	.	TRBJ1-2	few	TGTGCCAGCAGCGTTAGGGGTGGTGGTCCCTATGGCTACACCTTC	CASSVRGGGPYGYTF
TRBV28	.	TRBJ1-4	.	TGTGCCAGCAGTTTCGTTCAGGGAGAAAAACTGTTTTTT	CASSFVQGEKLFF
TRBV7-6	TRBD1	TRBJ1-2	.	TGTGCCAGCAGCTTAGACGGAGGGACAGCCTCCCCGAACTATGGCTACACCTTC	CASSLDGGTASPNYGYTF
TRBV19	TRBD1	TRBJ1-5	few	TGTGCCAGCAGTAAGACAGGGGCCGTTGATAGCAATCAGCCCCAGCATTTT	CASSKTGAVDSNQPQHF
TRBV14	.	TRBJ1-1	.	TGTGCCAGCAGTCTGGGGCTGAACACTGAAGCTTTCTTT	CASSLGLNTEAFF
TRBV2	.	TRBJ1-2	.	TGTGCCAGCACCGAGGGTGGTTCTGTCAGTGAATATGGCTACACCTTC	CASTEGGSVSEYGYTF